This T cell receptor beta chain was sequenced for a study of OX40 agonist ivuxolimab in advanced cancers. Regarding the study as a whole: Not determined was the antigen specificity of the expanded peripheral T cells.

Sequenced by immunoSEQ multiplex PCR; TCRdb stores in-frame clones only, minus some. The data hold approximately 61,000 clones, with around 80% observed a single time. If patients had autoimmune disease history or systemic immunosuppression, they were excluded. The investigators sampled blood at baseline, at cycle 4 day 1, and at cycle 7 day 1. As regards this clone: Its antigen is undetermined.

The V end lost 6 bases, the J end lost 6 bases, and 5 bases lay between the germline ends. CDR1 and CDR2 (germline): SGHTA, FQGTGA. The CDR3 sequence is 11 residues long. The rearrangement joins TRBV7-3 to TRBJ2-2; D is unclear. The TCR was taken from an adult with an advanced solid tumor such as melanoma, head and neck, liver or kidney cancer. Sample: CD4+ or CD8+ T cells sorted from blood, taken in a trial of the OX40 agonist ivuxolimab. The chain's CDR3 is CASRGAGELFF. DNA of the CDR3: TGTGCCAGCAGAGGTGCCGGGGAGCTGTTTTTT.